This T cell receptor beta chain was recovered during a study of cytotoxic CD8 clonotypes in ibrutinib-treated CLL. This clone was counted a single time. The CDR3 has 14 residues. Germline-derived CDR1 and CDR2 are SQVTM and ANQGSEA. The ends were cut back, 4 bases at V and 3 bases at J, with 16 bases in the middle. Sequencing used immunoSEQ multiplex PCR; TCRdb keeps in-frame clones, though not all of them. Among tens of thousands of clones, approximately 71% were seen once, and the ten largest hold about 45%. Sequenced here: PBMCs, sampled after 12 months of ibrutinib treatment. This TCR was sampled from a human donor with chronic lymphocytic leukemia. V usage is TRBV29-1 and J usage is TRBJ2-7, with a weak D call TRBD2 (7 bases). This CDR3 reads CSVAGGVGIYEQYF. The CDR3 DNA sequence: TGCAGCGTTGCGGGGGGCGTAGGTATCTACGAGCAGTACTTC.